This TCR beta chain was recovered during a study of shared clonotypes between healthy human individuals. Clones were read by immunoSEQ multiplex PCR, and TCRdb kept only the in-frame ones, dropping some. The table records 2 million to 2.5 million clones, about nine tenths of them present only once. V lost 4 bases, J lost 7 bases, and 6 bases stayed unmatched. The CDR3 has 16 residues. Germline loops: CDR1 SGDLS, CDR2 YYNGEE. Sequenced material: naive CD4+ T cells from PBMCs. Stated subset: CD45RA+ positively selected. The origin of this receptor is a man aged 18 to 30 in good health. Some clones in this sample may be carry-over from other donors' samples. The chain combines TRBV9 with TRBJ2-1; 15 bases are a match to TRBD2. DNA of the CDR3: TGTGCCAGCAGCACGACCGGGACTAGCGGGAGGAATGAGCAGTTCTTC. Its protein product is CASSTTGTSGRNEQFF.